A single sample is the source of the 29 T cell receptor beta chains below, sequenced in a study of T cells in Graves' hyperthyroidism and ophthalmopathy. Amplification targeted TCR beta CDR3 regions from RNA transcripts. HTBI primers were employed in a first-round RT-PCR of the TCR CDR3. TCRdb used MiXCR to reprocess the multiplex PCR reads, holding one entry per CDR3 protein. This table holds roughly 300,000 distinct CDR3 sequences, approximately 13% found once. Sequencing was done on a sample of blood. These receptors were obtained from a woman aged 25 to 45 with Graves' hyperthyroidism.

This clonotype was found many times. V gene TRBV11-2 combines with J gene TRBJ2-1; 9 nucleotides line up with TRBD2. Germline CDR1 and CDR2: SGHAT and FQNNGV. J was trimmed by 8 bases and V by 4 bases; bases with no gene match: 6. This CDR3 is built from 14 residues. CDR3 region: CASSSFSGSDEQFF. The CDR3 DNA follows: TGTGCCAGCAGCTCATTTAGCGGGAGCGATGAGCAGTTCTTC.

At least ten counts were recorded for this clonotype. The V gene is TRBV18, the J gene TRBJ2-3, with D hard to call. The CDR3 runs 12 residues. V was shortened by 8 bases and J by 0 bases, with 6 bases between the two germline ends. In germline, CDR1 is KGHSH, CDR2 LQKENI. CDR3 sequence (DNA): TGTGCCAGCAGTCCGAGCACAGATACGCAGTATTTT. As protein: CASSPSTDTQYF.

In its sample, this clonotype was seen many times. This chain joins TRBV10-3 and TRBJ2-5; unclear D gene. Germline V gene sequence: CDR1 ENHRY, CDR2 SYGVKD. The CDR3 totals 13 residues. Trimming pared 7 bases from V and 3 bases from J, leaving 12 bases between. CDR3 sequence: CAINRTPEETQYF. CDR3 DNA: TGTGCCATCAATAGAACACCCGAAGAGACCCAGTACTTC.

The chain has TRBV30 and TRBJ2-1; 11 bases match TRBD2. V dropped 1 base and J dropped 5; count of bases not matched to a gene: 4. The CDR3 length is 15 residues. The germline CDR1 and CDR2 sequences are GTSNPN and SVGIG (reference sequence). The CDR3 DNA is TGTGCCTGGAGTGCGCGACTAGCGGGGAACAATGAGCAGTTCTTC. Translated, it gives CAWSARLAGNNEQFF.

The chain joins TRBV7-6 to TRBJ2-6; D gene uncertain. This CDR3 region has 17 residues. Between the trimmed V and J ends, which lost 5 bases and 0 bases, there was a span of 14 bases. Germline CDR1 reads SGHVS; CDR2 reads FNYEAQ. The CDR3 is CASSPRRLASGANVLTF. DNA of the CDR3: TGTGCCAGCAGCCCTAGGCGCCTGGCCTCTGGGGCCAACGTCCTGACTTTC. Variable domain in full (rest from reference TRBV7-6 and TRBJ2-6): GAGVSQSPRYKVTKRGQDVALRCDPISGHVSLYWYRQALGQGPEFLTYFNYEAQQDKSGLPNDRFSAERPEGSISTLTIQRTEQRDSAMYRCASSPRRLASGANVLTFGAGSRLTVL.

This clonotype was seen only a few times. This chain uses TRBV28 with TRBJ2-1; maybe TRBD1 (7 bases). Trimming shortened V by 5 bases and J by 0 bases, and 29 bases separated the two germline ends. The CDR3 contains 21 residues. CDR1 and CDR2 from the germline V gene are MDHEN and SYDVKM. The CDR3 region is CASSSPKRGLGRGSSYNEQFF. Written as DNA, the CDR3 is TGTGCCAGCAGTAGTCCCAAAAGGGGGCTAGGGCGGGGCAGCTCCTACAATGAGCAGTTCTTC. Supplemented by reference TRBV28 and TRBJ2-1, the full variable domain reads DVKVTQSSRYLVKRTGEKVFLECVQDMDHENMFWYRQDPGLGLRLIYFSYDVKMKEKGDIPEGYSVSREKKERFSLILESASTNQTSMYLCASSSPKRGLGRGSSYNEQFFGPGTRLTVL.

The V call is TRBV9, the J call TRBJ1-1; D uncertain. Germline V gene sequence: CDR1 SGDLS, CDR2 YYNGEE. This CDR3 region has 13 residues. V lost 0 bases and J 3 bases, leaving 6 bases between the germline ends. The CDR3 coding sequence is TGTGCCAGCAGCGTAGCCGTGGACACTGAAGCTTTCTTT. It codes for CASSVAVDTEAFF.

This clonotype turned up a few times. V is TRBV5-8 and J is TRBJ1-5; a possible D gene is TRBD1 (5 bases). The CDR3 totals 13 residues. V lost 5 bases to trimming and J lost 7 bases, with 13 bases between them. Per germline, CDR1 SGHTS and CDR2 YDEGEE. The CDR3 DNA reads TGTGCCAGCAGGGTGGGGCTAGACCAGCCCCAGCATTTT. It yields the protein CASRVGLDQPQHF.

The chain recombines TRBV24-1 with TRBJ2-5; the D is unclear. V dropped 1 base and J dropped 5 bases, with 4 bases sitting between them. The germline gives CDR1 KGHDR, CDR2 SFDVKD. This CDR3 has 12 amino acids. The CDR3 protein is CATSDFGETQYF. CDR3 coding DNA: TGTGCCACCAGTGATTTCGGGGAGACCCAGTACTTC.

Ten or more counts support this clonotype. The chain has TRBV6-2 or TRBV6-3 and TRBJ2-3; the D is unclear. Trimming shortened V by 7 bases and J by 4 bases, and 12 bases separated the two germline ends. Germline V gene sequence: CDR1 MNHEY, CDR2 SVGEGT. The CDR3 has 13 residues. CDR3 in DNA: TGTGCCAGCATGAGAGGTGGCCCAGATACGCAGTATTTT. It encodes CASMRGGPDTQYF.

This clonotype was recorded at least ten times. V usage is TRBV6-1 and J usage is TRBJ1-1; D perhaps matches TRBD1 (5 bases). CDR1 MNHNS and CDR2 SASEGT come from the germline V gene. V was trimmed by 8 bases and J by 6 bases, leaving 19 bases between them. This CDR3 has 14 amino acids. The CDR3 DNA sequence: TGTGCCAGCGGACAATCATGGGCAGGTCCTGAAGCTTTCTTT. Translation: CASGQSWAGPEAFF.

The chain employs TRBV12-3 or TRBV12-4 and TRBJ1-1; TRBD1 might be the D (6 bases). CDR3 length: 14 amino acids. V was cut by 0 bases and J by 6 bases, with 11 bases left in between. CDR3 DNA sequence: TGTGCCAGCAGTTTAGCGCAGGGGTCGGCTGAAGCTTTCTTT. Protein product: CASSLAQGSAEAFF.

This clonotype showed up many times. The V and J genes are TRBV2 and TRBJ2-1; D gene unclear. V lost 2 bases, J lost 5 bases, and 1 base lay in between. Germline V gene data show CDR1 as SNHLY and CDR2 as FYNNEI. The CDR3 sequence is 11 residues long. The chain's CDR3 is CASSENNEQFF. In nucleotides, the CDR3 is TGTGCCAGCAGTGAAAACAATGAGCAGTTCTTC.

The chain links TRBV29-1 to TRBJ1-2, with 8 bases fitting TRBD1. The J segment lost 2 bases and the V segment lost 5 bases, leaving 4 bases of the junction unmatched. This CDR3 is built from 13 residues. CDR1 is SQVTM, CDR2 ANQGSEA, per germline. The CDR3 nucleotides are TGCAGCGTTACCCAGGGGGCGAACTATGGCTACACCTTC. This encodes CSVTQGANYGYTF. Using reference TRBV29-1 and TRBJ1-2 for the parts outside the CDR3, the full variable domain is SAVISQKPSRDICQRGTSLTIQCQVDSQVTMMFWYRQQPGQSLTLIATANQGSEATYESGFVIDKFPISRPNLTFSTLTVSNMSPEDSSIYLCSVTQGANYGYTFGSGTRLTVV.

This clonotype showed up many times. CDR3 nucleotides: TGTGCCAGCAGTGTGGTGGGGCGCGACGGCTACACCTTC. It specifies CASSVVGRDGYTF. This chain links TRBV5-5 with TRBJ1-2, with D possibly being TRBD1 (5 bases). Trimming stripped 5 bases from V and 8 bases from J, with 16 bases between. The CDR3 length is 13 residues. CDR1 and CDR2 (germline): SGHKS, YYEKEE (reference sequence).

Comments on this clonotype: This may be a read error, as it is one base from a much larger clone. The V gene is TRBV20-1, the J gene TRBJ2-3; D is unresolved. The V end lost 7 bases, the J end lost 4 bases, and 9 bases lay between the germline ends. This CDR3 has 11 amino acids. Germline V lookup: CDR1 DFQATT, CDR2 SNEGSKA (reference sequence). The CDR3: CSDSQSDTQYF. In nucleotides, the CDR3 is TGCAGTGATAGTCAATCAGATACGCAGTATTTT.

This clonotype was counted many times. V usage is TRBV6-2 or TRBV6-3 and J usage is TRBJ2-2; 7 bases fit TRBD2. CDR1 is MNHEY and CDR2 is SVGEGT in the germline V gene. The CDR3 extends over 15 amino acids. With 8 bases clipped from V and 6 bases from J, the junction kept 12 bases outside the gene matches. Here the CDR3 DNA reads TGTGCCAGCCAGCCCGGACTAGTTTTGGCCGGGGAGCTGTTTTTT. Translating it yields CASQPGLVLAGELFF.

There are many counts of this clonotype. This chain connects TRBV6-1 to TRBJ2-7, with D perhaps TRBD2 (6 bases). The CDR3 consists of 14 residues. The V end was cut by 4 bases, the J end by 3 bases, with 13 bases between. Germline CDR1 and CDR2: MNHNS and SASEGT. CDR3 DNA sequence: TGTGCCAGCAGTGTCGGACTACTCAACTACGAGCAGTACTTC. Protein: CASSVGLLNYEQYF.

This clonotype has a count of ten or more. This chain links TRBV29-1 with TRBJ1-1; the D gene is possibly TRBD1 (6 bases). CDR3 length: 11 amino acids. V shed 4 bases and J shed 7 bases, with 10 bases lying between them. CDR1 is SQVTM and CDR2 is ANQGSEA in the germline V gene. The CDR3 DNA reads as TGCAGCGTTGGGGGGCAGGGTGAAGCTTTCTTT. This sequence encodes CSVGGQGEAFF.

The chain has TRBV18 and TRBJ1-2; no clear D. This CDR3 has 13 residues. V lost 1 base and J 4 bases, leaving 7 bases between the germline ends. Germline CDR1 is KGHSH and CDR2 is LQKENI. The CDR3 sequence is CASSPQDLYGYTF. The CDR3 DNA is TGTGCCAGCTCACCACAGGACCTCTATGGCTACACCTTC.

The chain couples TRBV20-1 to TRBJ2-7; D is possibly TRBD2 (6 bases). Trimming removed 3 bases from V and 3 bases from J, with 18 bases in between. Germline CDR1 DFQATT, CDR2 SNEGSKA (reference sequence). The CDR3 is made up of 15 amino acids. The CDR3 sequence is CSASSRRGGVYEQYF. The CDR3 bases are TGCAGTGCTAGTAGTCGACGGGGCGGGGTCTACGAGCAGTACTTC.

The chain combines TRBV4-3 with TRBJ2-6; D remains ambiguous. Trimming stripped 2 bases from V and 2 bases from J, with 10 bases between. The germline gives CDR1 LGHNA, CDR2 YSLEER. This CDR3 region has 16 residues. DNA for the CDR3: TGCGCCAGCAGCCAACGTTCCGGGCCTGGGGCCAACGTCCTGACTTTC. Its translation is CASSQRSGPGANVLTF.

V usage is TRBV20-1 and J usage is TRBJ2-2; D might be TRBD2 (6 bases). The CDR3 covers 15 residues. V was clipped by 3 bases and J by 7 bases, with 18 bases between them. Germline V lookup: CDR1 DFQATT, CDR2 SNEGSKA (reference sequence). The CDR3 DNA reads TGCAGTGCTAGTATAAACGGGAGAGGGAACGGGGAGCTGTTTTTT. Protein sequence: CSASINGRGNGELFF.

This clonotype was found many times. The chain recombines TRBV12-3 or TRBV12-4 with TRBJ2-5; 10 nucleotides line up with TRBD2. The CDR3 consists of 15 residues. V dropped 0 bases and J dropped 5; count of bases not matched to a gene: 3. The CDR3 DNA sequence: TGTGCCAGCAGTTTAGCGCTAGCGGGGGCGGAGACCCAGTACTTC. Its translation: CASSLALAGAETQYF.

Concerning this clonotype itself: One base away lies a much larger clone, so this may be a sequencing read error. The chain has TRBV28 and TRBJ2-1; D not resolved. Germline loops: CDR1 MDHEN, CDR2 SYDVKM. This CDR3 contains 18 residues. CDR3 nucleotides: TGTGCCAGCAGAGATCCCCTTGATGGGATCAGCCCCTACAATGGGCAGTTCTTC. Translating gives CASRDPLDGISPYNGQFF.

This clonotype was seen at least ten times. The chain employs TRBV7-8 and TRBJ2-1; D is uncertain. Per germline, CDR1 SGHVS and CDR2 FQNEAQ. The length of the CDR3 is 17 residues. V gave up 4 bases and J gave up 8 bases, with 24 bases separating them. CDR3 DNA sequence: TGTGCCAGCAGCTACCGAAGGCAGCCCCTTGCTGTCTATGAGCAGTTCTTC. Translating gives CASSYRRQPLAVYEQFF.

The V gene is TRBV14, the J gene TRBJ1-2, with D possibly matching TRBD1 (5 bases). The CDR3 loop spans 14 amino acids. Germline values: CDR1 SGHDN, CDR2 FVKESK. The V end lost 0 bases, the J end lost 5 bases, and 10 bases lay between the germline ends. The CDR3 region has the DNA TGTGCCAGCAGCCAAGACGGGGGAGGGTATGGCTACACCTTC. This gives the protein CASSQDGGGYGYTF.

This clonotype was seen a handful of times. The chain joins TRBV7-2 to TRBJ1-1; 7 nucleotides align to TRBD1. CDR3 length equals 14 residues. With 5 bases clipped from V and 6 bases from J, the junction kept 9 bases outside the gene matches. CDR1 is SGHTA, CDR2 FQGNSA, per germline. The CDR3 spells CASSARQGSPEAFF. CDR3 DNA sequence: TGTGCCAGCAGCGCACGACAGGGTAGCCCTGAAGCTTTCTTT.

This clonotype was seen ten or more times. This chain's CDR3 is CASRSTGGATDTQYF. DNA for the CDR3: TGTGCCAGCAGATCTACAGGGGGCGCGACAGATACGCAGTATTTT. The chain is built from TRBV5-6 and TRBJ2-3; TRBD1 agrees at 9 bases. V dropped 5 bases and J dropped 3; count of bases not matched to a gene: 7. The CDR3 is 15 residues long. The germline V gene has CDR1 SGHDT and CDR2 YYEEEE.